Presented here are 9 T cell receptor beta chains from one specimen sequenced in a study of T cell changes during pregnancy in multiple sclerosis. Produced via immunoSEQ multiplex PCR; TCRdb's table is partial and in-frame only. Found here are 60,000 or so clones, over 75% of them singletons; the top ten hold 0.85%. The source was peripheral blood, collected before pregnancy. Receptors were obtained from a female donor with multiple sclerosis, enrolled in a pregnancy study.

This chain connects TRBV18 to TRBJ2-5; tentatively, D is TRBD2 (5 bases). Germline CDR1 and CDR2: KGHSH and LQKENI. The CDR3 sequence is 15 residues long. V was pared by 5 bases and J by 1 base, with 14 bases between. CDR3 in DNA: TGTGCCAGCTCATCTGAACCGGGATCCCAAGAGACCCAGTACTTC. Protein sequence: CASSSEPGSQETQYF. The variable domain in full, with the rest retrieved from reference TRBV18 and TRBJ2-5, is NAGVMQNPRHLVRRRGQEARLRCSPMKGHSHVYWYRQLPEEGLKFMVYLQKENIIDESGMPKERFSAEFPKEGPSILRIQQVVRGDSAAYFCASSSEPGSQETQYFGPGTRLLVL.

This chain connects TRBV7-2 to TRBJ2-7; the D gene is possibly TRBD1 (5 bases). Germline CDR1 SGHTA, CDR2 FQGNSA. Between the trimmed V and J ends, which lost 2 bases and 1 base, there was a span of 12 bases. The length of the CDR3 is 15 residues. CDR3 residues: CASSLRGVRSYEQYF. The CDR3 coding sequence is TGTGCCAGCAGCTTAAGGGGCGTTAGGTCCTACGAGCAGTACTTC. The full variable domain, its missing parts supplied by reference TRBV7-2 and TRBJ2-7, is GAGVSQSPSNKVTEKGKDVELRCDPISGHTALYWYRQSLGQGLEFLIYFQGNSAPDKSGLPSDRFSAERTGGSVSTLTIQRTQQEDSAVYLCASSLRGVRSYEQYFGPGTRLTVT.

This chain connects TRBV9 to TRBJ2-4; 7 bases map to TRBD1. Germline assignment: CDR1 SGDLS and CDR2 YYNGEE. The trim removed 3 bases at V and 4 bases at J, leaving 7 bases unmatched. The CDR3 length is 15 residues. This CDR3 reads CASSGPQTGKNIQYF. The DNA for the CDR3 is TGTGCCAGCAGCGGACCCCAGACAGGGAAAAACATTCAGTACTTC.

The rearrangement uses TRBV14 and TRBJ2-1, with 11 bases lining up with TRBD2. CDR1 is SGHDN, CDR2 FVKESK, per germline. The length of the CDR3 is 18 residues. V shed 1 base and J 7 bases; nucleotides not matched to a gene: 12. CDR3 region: CASSQAVRIAGGRNEQFF. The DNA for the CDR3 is TGTGCCAGCAGCCAAGCCGTCCGGATAGCGGGGGGGCGGAATGAGCAGTTCTTC.

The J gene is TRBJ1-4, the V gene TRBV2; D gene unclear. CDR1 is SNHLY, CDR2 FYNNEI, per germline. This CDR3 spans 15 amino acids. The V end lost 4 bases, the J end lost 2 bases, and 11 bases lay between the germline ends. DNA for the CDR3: TGTGCCAGCAGTGCCCCGGGGATTACTAATGAAAAACTGTTTTTT. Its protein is CASSAPGITNEKLFF. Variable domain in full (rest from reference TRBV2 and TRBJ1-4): EPEVTQTPSHQVTQMGQEVILRCVPISNHLYFYWYRQILGQKVEFLVSFYNNEISEKSEIFDDQFSVERPDGSNFTLKIRSTKLEDSAMYFCASSAPGITNEKLFFGSGTQLSVL.

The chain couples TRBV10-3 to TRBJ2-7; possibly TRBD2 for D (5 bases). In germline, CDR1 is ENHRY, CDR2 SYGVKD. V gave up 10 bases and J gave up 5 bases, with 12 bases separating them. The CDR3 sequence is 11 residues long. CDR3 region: CATLAGNEQYF. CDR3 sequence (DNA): TGTGCCACCCTAGCCGGGAACGAGCAGTACTTC.

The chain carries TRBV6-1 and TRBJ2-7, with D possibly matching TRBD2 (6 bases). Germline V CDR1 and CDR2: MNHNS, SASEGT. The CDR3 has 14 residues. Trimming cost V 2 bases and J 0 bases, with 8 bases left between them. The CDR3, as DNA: TGTGCCAGCAGTGAACGGGGGTTCTCCTACGAGCAGTACTTC. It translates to CASSERGFSYEQYF.

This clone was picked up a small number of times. CDR3 DNA sequence: TGTGCCAGCAGCTCCCGGGACAGCAGAGACGAGCAGTACTTC. Its translation: CASSSRDSRDEQYF. The rearrangement joins TRBV7-9 to TRBJ2-7; 7 nucleotides line up with TRBD1. Germline trimming cut 4 bases from V and 5 bases from J; bases unmatched to any gene: 8. The CDR3 runs to 14 residues. The germline CDR1 and CDR2 sequences are SEHNR and FQNEAQ (reference sequence).

CDR3 sequence: CASSASGQRNQPQHF. The CDR3 nucleotides are TGTGCCAGCAGCGCCTCAGGACAACGGAATCAGCCCCAGCATTTT. The V call is TRBV9, the J call TRBJ1-5; weak D call: TRBD1 (5 bases). The germline V and J ends were trimmed by 3 bases and 4 bases, with 14 bases remaining between them. CDR3 length: 15 amino acids. Germline V gene lookup returns CDR1 SGDLS and CDR2 YYNGEE.